These 7 T cell receptor beta chains originate from one sample sequenced in a study of blood T cells in healthy people across ages. The authors ran a second PCR of about 7 to 12 cycles using a sample-barcoded 5' primer and a J-beta primer mix. TCRdb redid the calling of the 5' RACE reads with MiXCR, one entry per CDR3 protein. This table holds some 290,000 distinct CDR3 sequences, 27% found once. Material for sequencing was blood. These receptors were taken from a woman in her seventies in good health.

V usage is TRBV10-3 and J usage is TRBJ1-6; TRBD1 matches at 7 bases. There are 15 residues in the CDR3. V shed 6 bases and J 7 bases; nucleotides not matched to a gene: 9. Germline CDR1 is ENHRY and CDR2 is SYGVKD. CDR3: CAIRGAGQLNSPLHF. CDR3 DNA: TGTGCCATCAGGGGGGCGGGACAGCTCAATTCACCCCTCCACTTT.

This clonotype has just a few counts. The V call is TRBV7-2, the J call TRBJ2-7, with 8 bases lining up with TRBD2. This CDR3 spans 13 amino acids. The germline gives CDR1 SGHTA, CDR2 FQGNSA. After removal of 5 bases from V and 4 bases from J, the junction contained 4 bases not matched to a gene. This chain's CDR3 is CASSPGGGYEQYF. DNA for the CDR3: TGTGCCAGCAGCCCCGGGGGGGGATACGAGCAGTACTTC.

V usage is TRBV25-1 and J usage is TRBJ2-7; 15 nucleotides agree with TRBD2. Trimming cost V 8 bases and J 4 bases; bases outside gene matches: 6. This CDR3 has 15 amino acids. From germline, CDR1 is MGHDK and CDR2 SYGVNS. CDR3 residues: CASGGLAGGLYEQYF. The CDR3 DNA is TGTGCCAGCGGGGGACTAGCGGGAGGTCTGTACGAGCAGTACTTC.

This clonotype was observed at least ten times. The chain carries TRBV28 and TRBJ2-1; D may match TRBD1 or TRBD2 (5 bases each). Germline values: CDR1 MDHEN, CDR2 SYDVKM. The CDR3 spans 13 residues. Trimming took 5 bases from V and 10 from J, leaving 15 bases between them. The CDR3 DNA reads TGTGCCAGCAGTGACCCGGGACGAACGGAGCAGTTCTTC. Translating gives CASSDPGRTEQFF.

The rearrangement uses TRBV29-1 and TRBJ2-5, with D perhaps assigned TRBD1 or TRBD2 (6 bases each). The J call may be faulty, since TRBJ2-7 better matches the DNA end. Germline values: CDR1 SQVTM, CDR2 ANQGSEA. The CDR3 consists of 13 residues. CDR3 sequence: CSVSQGLPYEQYF. The CDR3 region has the DNA TGCAGCGTATCACAGGGACTTCCCTACGAGCAGTACTTC.

This clonotype was detected a few times. The V call is TRBV29-1, the J call TRBJ2-7; weak D call: TRBD2 (6 bases). The CDR3 consists of 12 residues. Germline V gives CDR1 SQVTM, CDR2 ANQGSEA. V dropped 6 bases and J dropped 0 bases, with 9 bases sitting between them. CDR3 amino acids: CSVKTSSYEQYF. CDR3 nucleotides: TGCAGCGTGAAGACTAGCTCCTACGAGCAGTACTTC.

This chain connects TRBV6-5 to TRBJ2-7; 9 bases are shared with TRBD2. In germline, CDR1 is MNHEY, CDR2 SVGAGI. The J segment lost 6 bases and the V segment lost 0 bases, leaving 9 bases of the junction unmatched. This CDR3 spans 16 amino acids. CDR3 coding DNA: TGTGCCAGCAGTTACTCGGTGGCTAGCGGGACCCGCGAGCAGTACTTC. Residues: CASSYSVASGTREQYF.